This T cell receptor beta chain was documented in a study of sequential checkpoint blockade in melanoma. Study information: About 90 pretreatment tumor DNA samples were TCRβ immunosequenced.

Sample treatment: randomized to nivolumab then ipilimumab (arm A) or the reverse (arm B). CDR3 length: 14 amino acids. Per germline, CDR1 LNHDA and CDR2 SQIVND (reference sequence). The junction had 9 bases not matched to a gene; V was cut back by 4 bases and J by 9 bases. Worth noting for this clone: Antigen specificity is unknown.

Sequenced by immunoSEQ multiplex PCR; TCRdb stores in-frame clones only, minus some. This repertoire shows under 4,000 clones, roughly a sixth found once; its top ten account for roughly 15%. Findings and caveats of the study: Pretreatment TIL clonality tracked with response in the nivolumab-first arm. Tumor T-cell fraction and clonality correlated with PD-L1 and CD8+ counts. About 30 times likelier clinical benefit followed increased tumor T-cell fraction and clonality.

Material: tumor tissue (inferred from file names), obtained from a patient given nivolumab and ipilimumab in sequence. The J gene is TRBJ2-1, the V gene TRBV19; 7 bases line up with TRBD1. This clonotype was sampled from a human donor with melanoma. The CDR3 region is CASSTRDSRVEQFF. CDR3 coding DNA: TGTGCCAGTAGTACCAGGGACAGCCGTGTTGAGCAGTTCTTC.